This T cell receptor beta chain is from a study of yellow fever vaccine responses in identical twins. General study findings and limits: Reportedly, the response of twins' T cells to the vaccine seemed partly convergent, partly personalized.

The CDR3 sequence is 15 residues long. Germline V gene lookup returns CDR1 SGHVS and CDR2 FNYEAQ. Trimming left V 4 bases short and J 7 bases short, with 19 bases between. TCRdb reprocessed the RT-PCR reads with MiXCR, giving one entry per CDR3 protein. The sample consists of about 2,800 distinct CDR3 sequences, about nine tenths of them appearing once. Comments on this clonotype: Its target is not known.

This TCR was sampled from a female donor who received the yellow fever vaccine. The chain recombines TRBV7-6 with TRBJ2-5; D not resolved. Sequenced material: T cells from blood (PBMCs), unsorted or a sorted subset (not recorded which), taken before or after yellow fever vaccination (not recorded which). CDR3 coding DNA: TGTGCCAGCAGCTCTCTTAGTAGGACCTCGGGGACCCAGTACTTC. It translates to CASSSLSRTSGTQYF.